The subject of this entry is one T cell receptor (beta chain). Its antigen remains unidentified. The sample originates from a study of T cells after yellow fever vaccination. The overall study: Those fractions that held only low numbers of cells were prepared using the SMART-Seq v4 Ultra Low Input RNA kit. General study points: CD4 and CD8 compartments shared a small share of clonotypes, likely from convergent recombination. Researchers cautioned that FACS-sorted repertoires could harbor abundant clonotypes contaminating from the bulk population.

CDR1 and CDR2 from the germline V gene are SGHAT and FQDESV (reference sequence). This CDR3 region has 15 residues. Trimming stripped 5 bases from V and 7 bases from J, with 17 bases between. They built TCR cDNA with 5'RACE template switching, a step that put in a universal primer site and UMIs. TCRdb reprocessed the 5' RACE reads with MiXCR, giving one entry per CDR3 protein. The repertoire holds about 330,000 distinct CDR3 sequences, with roughly 7.5% as singletons. This chain joins TRBV11-1 and TRBJ2-2, with a possible D match to TRBD1 (6 bases). The TCR was taken from a man between 18 and 29 years old who received the YFV17D yellow fever vaccine. The sample consisted of PBMCs, taken around 45 days after the first yellow fever vaccination. CDR3 sequence (DNA): TGTGCCAGCAGCAAAAGGACAGTCGTAGGCGGGGAGCTGTTTTTT. Protein: CASSKRTVVGGELFF. Drawing the rest from reference TRBV11-1 and TRBJ2-2, the complete variable domain is EAEVAQSPRYKITEKSQAVAFWCDPISGHATLYWYRQILGQGPELLVQFQDESVVDDSQLPKDRFSAERLKGVDSTLKIQPAELGDSAMYLCASSKRTVVGGELFFGEGSRLTVL.